This TCR beta chain originates from a study of T cell repertoires in cytomegalovirus infection. Using its own MiXCR run on the reads, TCRdb lists one record per CDR3 protein. Of roughly 230,000 distinct CDR3 sequences in the sample, 9% to 15% were seen once. Specimen: PBMCs. The clonotype was recovered from a human donor in good health (CMV status not recorded). Some clones in this sample may be carry-over from other donors' samples.

CDR3 nucleotides: TGTGCCAGTAGTATGCCAGACAGGGAATATACGCAGTATTTT. This encodes CASSMPDREYTQYF. The rearrangement uses TRBV19 and TRBJ2-3; 7 bases match TRBD1. This CDR3 region has 14 residues. In germline, CDR1 is LNHDA, CDR2 SQIVND (reference sequence). J was trimmed by 7 bases and V by 3 bases; bases with no gene match: 7.